This TCR beta chain was recorded in a study of T cells in Graves' hyperthyroidism and ophthalmopathy. This clonotype has a single count. At one of its ends the junction is not consistent with the germline gene, which may arise from a read error. The CDR3 sequence is 17 residues long. Germline assignment: CDR1 SGHTA and CDR2 FQGTGA. Amplification yielded TCR beta CDR3 regions, with RNA transcripts as the source. The primer set for the first-round RT-PCR of the TCR CDR3 was HTBI. TCRdb re-called the multiplex PCR reads with MiXCR, one entry per CDR3 protein. The sample holds approximately 490,000 distinct CDR3 sequences; approximately 23% are singletons and the top ten take approximately 49%.

The chain has TRBV7-3 and TRBJ2-1; 13 bases fit TRBD2. This clonotype originated in a woman aged 70 to 79 with Graves' ophthalmopathy. Specimen: blood. CDR3 in amino acids: CASSLNPGLAGPNGQFF. The CDR3 coding sequence is TGTGCCAGCAGCTTAAACCCGGGACTAGCGGGACCCAATGGGCAGTTCTTC.